The T cell receptor (beta chain) described here comes from a study of T cell responses to AZD1222 COVID-19 vaccine. Study-wide results and caveats: Regions left unmutated in variants are reportedly the target of nearly half of spike-specific TCRs. Possibly, clonal diversity was underestimated; donors were largely white British and included more females.

Germline V gene lookup returns CDR1 LNHDA and CDR2 SQIVND (reference sequence). This CDR3 has 14 amino acids. Trimming removed 6 bases from V and 1 base from J, with 12 bases in between. Some clones are missing from TCRdb's copy, which holds only in-frame ones; the method was immunoSEQ multiplex PCR. The sample lists over 150,000 clones; 90% to 95% were seen once. As concerns this clone: Its cognate antigen is unknown.

The sequences come from peripheral blood, collected on day 0 of MenACWY control vaccination. The receptor was isolated from an adult in good health. The V and J genes are TRBV19 and TRBJ1-1; D remains ambiguous. CDR3 nucleotide sequence: TGTGCCAGTAGGGTAAACTCGGGGAACACTGAAGCTTTCTTT. Protein sequence: CASRVNSGNTEAFF.